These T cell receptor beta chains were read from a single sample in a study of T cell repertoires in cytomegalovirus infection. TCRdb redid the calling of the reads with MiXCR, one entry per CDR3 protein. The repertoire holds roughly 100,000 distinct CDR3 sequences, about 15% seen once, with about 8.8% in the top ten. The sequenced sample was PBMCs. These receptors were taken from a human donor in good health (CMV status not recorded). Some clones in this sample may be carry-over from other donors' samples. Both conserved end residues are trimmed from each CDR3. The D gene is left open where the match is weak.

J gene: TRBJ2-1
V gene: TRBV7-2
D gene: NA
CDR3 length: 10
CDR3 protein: ASSFGSNEQF

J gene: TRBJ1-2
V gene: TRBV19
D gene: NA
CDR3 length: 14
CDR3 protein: ASTPGQMQTPYGYT

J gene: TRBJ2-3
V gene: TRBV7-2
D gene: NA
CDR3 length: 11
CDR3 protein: ASSPVLIDTQY

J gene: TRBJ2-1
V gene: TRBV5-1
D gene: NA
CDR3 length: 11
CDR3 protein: ASSWGTINEQF

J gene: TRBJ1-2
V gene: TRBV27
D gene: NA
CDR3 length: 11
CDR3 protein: ASSPNRIYGYT

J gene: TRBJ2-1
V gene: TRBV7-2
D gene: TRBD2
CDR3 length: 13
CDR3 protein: ASSAGTTSYNEQF

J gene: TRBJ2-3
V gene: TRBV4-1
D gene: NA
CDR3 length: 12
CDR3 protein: ASSPRERADTQY

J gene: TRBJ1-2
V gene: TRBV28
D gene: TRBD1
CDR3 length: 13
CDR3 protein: ASSWTGGRTYGYT

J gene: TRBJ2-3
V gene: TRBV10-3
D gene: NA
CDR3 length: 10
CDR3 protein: AISEPFNTQY

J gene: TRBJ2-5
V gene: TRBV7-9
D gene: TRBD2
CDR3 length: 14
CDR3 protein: ASSLGGSGGQETQY

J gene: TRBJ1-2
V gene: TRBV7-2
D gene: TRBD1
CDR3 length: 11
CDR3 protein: ASSDRVNYGYT

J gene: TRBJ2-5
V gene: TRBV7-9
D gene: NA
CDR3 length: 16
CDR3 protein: ASSLAQSIPSNQETQY

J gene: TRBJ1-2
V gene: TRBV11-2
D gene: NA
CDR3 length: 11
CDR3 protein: ASSLDGFYGYT